The rows below give T cell receptor beta chains drawn from one sample of a study of cytomegalovirus exposure and HLA in healthy donors. Produced via immunoSEQ multiplex PCR; TCRdb's table is partial and in-frame only. This sample's clone table lists 200,000 to 250,000 clones. The sequencing sample was made of PBMCs. Every receptor here comes from a woman aged 25 to 39 in good health and CMV-seropositive. Both conserved end residues are part of each CDR3. D genes are given only for firm matches.

d_call	v_call	j_call	cdr3_nt	cdr3_aa
TRBD2	TRBV28	TRBJ2-7	TGTGCCAGCAGTTTCCTAGCGGGAGTCCACGAGCAGTACTTC	CASSFLAGVHEQYF
-	TRBV7-9	TRBJ1-5	TGTGCCAGCAGCCCGGGGGGGAGTCAGCCCCAGCATTTT	CASSPGGSQPQHF
-	TRBV2	TRBJ2-4	TGTGCCAGCAGCTCCGTGGCTGTGTCGGGCATTCAGTACTTC	CASSSVAVSGIQYF
-	TRBV18	TRBJ2-3	TGTGCCAGCTCCCCCATGGGAGGAGGTTCTAATACGCAGTATTTT	CASSPMGGGSNTQYF
TRBD2	TRBV7-6	TRBJ2-2	TGTGCCAGCATCGCGAAAGCGGGAGGGCCGAACACCGGGGAGCTGTTTTTT	CASIAKAGGPNTGELFF
-	TRBV4-1	TRBJ1-4	TGCGCCAGCAGCCAAGCACTCCCTAATGAAAAACTGTTTTTT	CASSQALPNEKLFF
TRBD1	TRBV27	TRBJ1-1	TGTGCCAGCAGTTCATGGACAGGGGGCATGAACACTGAAGCTTTCTTT	CASSSWTGGMNTEAFF
-	TRBV5-1	TRBJ2-7	TGCGCCAGCAGCTTGGATGGCGGATCCTACGAGCAGTACTTC	CASSLDGGSYEQYF
TRBD1	TRBV6-1	TRBJ2-2	TGTGCCAGCGGGGGACAGACCACCGGGGAGCTGTTTTTT	CASGGQTTGELFF
-	TRBV4-1	TRBJ1-4	TGCGCCAGCAGCCCAGTCGAAACAGGGCGAGGTGAAAAACTGTTTTTT	CASSPVETGRGEKLFF
-	TRBV5-6	TRBJ1-2	TGTGCCAGCACCAGCGGAGGCAACTATGGCTACACCTTC	CASTSGGNYGYTF
-	TRBV6-6	TRBJ2-7	TGTGCCAGCAGTTACTCGTCCGGGGTCGGGTACGAGCAGTACTTC	CASSYSSGVGYEQYF
TRBD2	TRBV5-1	TRBJ2-1	TGCGCCAGCAGCTTGGCCCGCGGGAGCAGCTCCTACAATGAGCAGTTCTTC	CASSLARGSSSYNEQFF
TRBD2	TRBV5-1	TRBJ2-1	TGCGCCAGCAGCTGGACTAGCGGGAGCCCCTCAAACTACAATGAGCAGTTCTTC	CASSWTSGSPSNYNEQFF
-	TRBV29-1	TRBJ2-5	TGCAGCGTTGATAGGCGGGGTGCCTATTATTCGGAGACCCAGTACTTC	CSVDRRGAYYSETQYF
TRBD2	TRBV7-2	TRBJ2-7	TGTGCCAGCAGACATAGACTAGCGGGAACCTACGAGCAGTACTTC	CASRHRLAGTYEQYF
TRBD1	TRBV11-3	TRBJ2-7	TGTGCCAGCAGCTTACACAGGGGGTCGGAGGAGCAGTACTTC	CASSLHRGSEEQYF
TRBD1	TRBV2	TRBJ1-2	TGTGCCAGCAGGACCGACAGGGTGTTAGGCTACACCTTC	CASRTDRVLGYTF
-	TRBV2	TRBJ2-7	TGTGCCAGCAGTGATGAGGGCGTGGGCGAGCAGTACTTC	CASSDEGVGEQYF
-	TRBV5-1	TRBJ2-2	TGCGCCAGCAGCTTTAACTCGGACACCGGGGAGCTGTTTTTT	CASSFNSDTGELFF
TRBD1	TRBV4-3	TRBJ1-5	TGCGCCAGCAGCCAAGATCATCGGGGACAGGGGGCCGGTCAGCCCCAGCATTTT	CASSQDHRGQGAGQPQHF
TRBD1	TRBV5-1	TRBJ1-2	TGCGCCAGCAGCCCGGGACAGGGGGCGTTTTCCTATGGCTACACCTTC	CASSPGQGAFSYGYTF
-	TRBV4-3	TRBJ1-2	TGCGCCAGCAGCCAAGTCGGTCGGAACTATGGCTACACCTTC	CASSQVGRNYGYTF
-	TRBV10-3	TRBJ1-5	TGTGCCATCAGTCTGGGAGGCGACAATCAGCCCCAGCATTTT	CAISLGGDNQPQHF
-	TRBV4-1	TRBJ1-2	TGCGCCAGCAGCCATACCCCGGGGGGGGCGGTGGGTAAGAACTATGGCTACACCTTC	CASSHTPGGAVGKNYGYTF
-	TRBV7-7	TRBJ2-7	TGTGCCAGCAGCTTAGACCAGGGGTCCTCCTACGAGCAGTACTTC	CASSLDQGSSYEQYF
TRBD2	TRBV4-1	TRBJ2-7	TGCGCCAGCAGCCAAGTACTAGCGGGATCCTACGAGCAGTACTTC	CASSQVLAGSYEQYF
-	TRBV10-1	TRBJ1-6	TGCGCCAGCAGCCGGGGACAAAATAATTCACCCCTCCACTTT	CASSRGQNNSPLHF
TRBD2	TRBV5-8	TRBJ2-3	TGTGCCAGCAGATGGACTAGCGGGAACACAGATACGCAGTATTTT	CASRWTSGNTDTQYF
-	TRBV18	TRBJ1-2	TGTGCCAGCTCACCAGACAGGATGTATGGCTACACCTTC	CASSPDRMYGYTF
-	TRBV28	TRBJ2-7	TGTGCCAGCAGTTCCCAGGGAAAGCAGTACTTC	CASSSQGKQYF
TRBD2	TRBV5-4	TRBJ2-3	TGTGCCAGCAGCCAGGGACTAGCGGGAGGGATGAGCACAGATACGCAGTATTTT	CASSQGLAGGMSTDTQYF
TRBD1	TRBV2	TRBJ2-2	TGTGCCAGCAGTGGACAGGGAAACACCGGGGAGCTGTTTTTT	CASSGQGNTGELFF
TRBD1	TRBV14	TRBJ1-4	TGTGCCAGCAGCCGGGACAGGCCACTAACAACTAATGAAAAACTGTTTTTT	CASSRDRPLTTNEKLFF
TRBD1	TRBV18	TRBJ1-1	TGTGCCAGCTCACCACCGGGACAGACCACTTTCTTT	CASSPPGQTTFF
TRBD1	TRBV30	TRBJ2-7	TGTGCCTGGAGTCTTGGACAGGGGGCGCACGAGCAGTACTTC	CAWSLGQGAHEQYF
TRBD2	TRBV19	TRBJ2-3	TGTGCCAGTAGTCCTAGGACTAGCGGAGATACGCAGTATTTT	CASSPRTSGDTQYF
TRBD1	TRBV6-1	TRBJ1-2	TGTGCCAGCAGGGTTCGACAGGGGGCGGAGGGCTACACCTTC	CASRVRQGAEGYTF
-	TRBV28	TRBJ2-6	TGTGCCAGCAGTTTTGACAGTATCGGCTCTGGGGCCAACGTCCTGACTTTC	CASSFDSIGSGANVLTF
TRBD1	TRBV30	TRBJ1-2	TGTGCCTGGAGGCCCCAGGGGCCTCTAGCGGGAGGTAACAGGGGGGCTAACTATGGCTACACCTTC	CAWRPQGPLAGGNRGANYGYTF
-	TRBV10-1	TRBJ2-7	TGCGCCAGCAGTGAGTCGGGGGCCCATGACTACGAGCAGTACTTC	CASSESGAHDYEQYF
TRBD1	TRBV7-2	TRBJ2-7	TGTGCCAGCAGCTTAGGCAGGGGGAACTACGAGCAGTACTTC	CASSLGRGNYEQYF
TRBD1	TRBV5-4	TRBJ2-1	TGTGCCAGCAGCCATGCTGGTAAAGGGGGCTTTATGAATGAGCAGTTCTTC	CASSHAGKGGFMNEQFF
-	TRBV29-1	TRBJ1-3	TGCAGCGCGGGGACTTCGTCTGGAAACACCATATATTTT	CSAGTSSGNTIYF
TRBD1	TRBV5-1	TRBJ2-7	TGCGCCAGCAGCGTCCGGGACAGCTACGAGCAGTACTTC	CASSVRDSYEQYF
-	TRBV14	TRBJ2-7	TGTGCCAGCAGCCAGGGATGGGGAGGGGGCTACGAGCAGTACTTC	CASSQGWGGGYEQYF
-	TRBV6-6	TRBJ1-3	TGTGCCAGCAGCTCAGTCGTCTCTGGAAACACCATATATTTT	CASSSVVSGNTIYF
-	TRBV11-2	TRBJ2-5	TGTGCCAGCAGCCGAACTACAGAGACCCAGTACTTC	CASSRTTETQYF